These T cell receptor beta chains were read from a single sample in a study of T cell changes during pregnancy in multiple sclerosis. The table came from immunoSEQ multiplex PCR; TCRdb's copy has only in-frame clones and leaves some out. The sample comprises roughly 60,000 clones, just under 95% of which are singletons, and approximately 1.4% rests with the top ten. Source: peripheral blood, taken in the second trimester of pregnancy. Receptor source: a female donor with multiple sclerosis, enrolled in a pregnancy study. Each CDR3 is given without its conserved first and last residue. Fields, in order: clone size, J gene, V gene, CDR3 protein. Rows may omit the clone size; those that give it use once, few, many or a size class.

few | TRBJ2-7 | TRBV7-9 | ASSYGTGIEQY
. | TRBJ2-6 | TRBV7-4 | ASSPGQGFLSGANVLT
. | TRBJ2-7 | TRBV27 | ASSLAGSTYEQY
. | TRBJ1-3 | TRBV28 | ASSLSGLGNTIY
. | TRBJ2-7 | TRBV5-1 | ASRPSGLSYEQY
. | TRBJ2-2 | TRBV23-1 | ASSSRTGGGTGELF
once | TRBJ1-2 | TRBV7-2 | ASSLSMTDDGGYT
. | TRBJ2-7 | TRBV6-1 | ASSGNRGTGPHEQY
. | TRBJ2-5 | TRBV30 | AWGGQETQY
. | TRBJ1-5 | TRBV30 | AWSVNFGQPQH
. | TRBJ2-3 | TRBV30 | AWSRREDGTQY
. | TRBJ2-5 | TRBV1 | TSSPEGGELETQY
. | TRBJ1-1 | TRBV30 | AWSVLQQGNTEAF
. | TRBJ2-7 | TRBV7-2 | ASSAQGYEQY
few | TRBJ2-7 | TRBV4-1 | ASSPGQGGDYEQY
. | TRBJ2-7 | TRBV6-1 | ASSSGRSYEQY
. | TRBJ1-1 | TRBV7-9 | ASSFGLNTEAF
. | TRBJ2-1 | TRBV5-1 | ASSLAEVGGDEQF
. | TRBJ2-3 | TRBV7-3 | ASSPSSPSTDTQY
. | TRBJ2-7 | TRBV18 | ASSPGLYEQY